These 3 T cell receptor beta chains were all obtained from the same sample, sequenced in a study of T-cell reconstitution after alpha-beta-depleted transplantation in children. Unique molecular identifiers were incorporated during preparation of the TCRbeta library. TCRdb passed the PCR reads through MiXCR, listing each CDR3 protein once. The table includes 380,000 or so distinct CDR3 sequences, 13% detected once. The sample in question was PBMCs, obtained from the stem cell graft. These receptors came from a human donor who donated a stem cell graft to a child with Fanconi anemia.

The chain is built from TRBV6-2 or TRBV6-3 and TRBJ2-3; TRBD1 agrees at 9 bases. The CDR3 contains 12 residues. The ends lost 6 bases at V and 13 bases at J; junction bases unmatched: 8. Germline lookup yields CDR1 MNHEY and CDR2 SVGEGT. CDR3 amino acids: CASSYMTGGKYF. The CDR3 DNA reads TGTGCCAGCAGCTACATGACAGGGGGAAAGTATTTT.

V gene TRBV18 combines with J gene TRBJ1-1, with TRBD1 matching over 7 bases. Trimming cost V 8 bases and J 0 bases; bases outside gene matches: 6. This CDR3 spans 14 amino acids. Germline CDR1 is KGHSH and CDR2 is LQKENI. The CDR3 region is CASTPDRVNTEAFF. The CDR3 nucleotides read TGTGCCAGCACGCCCGACAGGGTGAACACTGAAGCTTTCTTT.

The gene calls are TRBV3-1 and TRBJ2-3, with 9 bases aligning to TRBD1. Germline V gene sequence: CDR1 LGHDT, CDR2 YNNKEL (reference sequence). This CDR3 has 18 residues. The ends lost 0 bases at V and 2 bases at J; junction bases unmatched: 9. The CDR3 region is CASSQERGQGPFTDTQYF. The CDR3 coding sequence is TGTGCCAGCAGCCAAGAGAGGGGACAGGGCCCGTTCACAGATACGCAGTATTTT.